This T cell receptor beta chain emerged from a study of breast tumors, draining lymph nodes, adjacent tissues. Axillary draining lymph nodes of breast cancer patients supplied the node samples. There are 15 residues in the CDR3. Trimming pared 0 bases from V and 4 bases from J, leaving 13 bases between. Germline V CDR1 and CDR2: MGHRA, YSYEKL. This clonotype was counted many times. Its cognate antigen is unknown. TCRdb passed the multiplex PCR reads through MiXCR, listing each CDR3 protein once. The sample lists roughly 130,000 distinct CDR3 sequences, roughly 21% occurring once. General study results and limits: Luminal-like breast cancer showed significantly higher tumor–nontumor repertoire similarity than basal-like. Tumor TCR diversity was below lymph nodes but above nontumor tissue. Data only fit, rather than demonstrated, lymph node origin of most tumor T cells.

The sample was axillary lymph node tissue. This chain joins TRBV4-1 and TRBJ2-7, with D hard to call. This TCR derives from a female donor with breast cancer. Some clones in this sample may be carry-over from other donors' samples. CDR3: CASSQEIVGQYEQYF. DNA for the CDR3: TGCGCCAGCAGCCAAGAGATCGTGGGTCAGTACGAGCAGTACTTC.